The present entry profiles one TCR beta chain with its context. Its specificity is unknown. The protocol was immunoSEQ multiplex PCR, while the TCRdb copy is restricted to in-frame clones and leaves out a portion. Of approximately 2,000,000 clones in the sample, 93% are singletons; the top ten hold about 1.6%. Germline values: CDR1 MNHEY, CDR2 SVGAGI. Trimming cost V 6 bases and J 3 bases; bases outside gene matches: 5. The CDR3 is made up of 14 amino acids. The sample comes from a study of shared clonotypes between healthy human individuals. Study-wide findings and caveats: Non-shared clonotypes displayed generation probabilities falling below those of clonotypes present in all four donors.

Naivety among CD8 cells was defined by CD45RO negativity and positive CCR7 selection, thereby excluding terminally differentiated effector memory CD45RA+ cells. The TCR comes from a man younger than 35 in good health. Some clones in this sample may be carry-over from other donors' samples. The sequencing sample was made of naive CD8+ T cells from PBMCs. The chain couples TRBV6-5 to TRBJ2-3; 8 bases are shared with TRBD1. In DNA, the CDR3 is TGTGCCAGCAGCTCTGGACAGGGTACAGATACGCAGTATTTT. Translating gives CASSSGQGTDTQYF.